This T cell receptor beta chain was recorded in a study of control samples from healthy donors and cancer patients. This clone was seen a handful of times. CDR1 and CDR2 from the germline V gene are MNHEY and SMNVEV (reference sequence). V was cut by 5 bases and J by 2 bases, with 16 bases left in between. The CDR3 is 15 residues long. Only in-frame clones appear in the TCRdb table, and some are missing; sequencing was by immunoSEQ multiplex PCR. Of approximately 70,000 clones in the sample, under 85% are singletons; the top ten hold 15% to 19%. This sequence was found in a man in his fifties or sixties in good health. The material sequenced was blood. The V gene is TRBV27, the J gene TRBJ2-7; D might be TRBD2 (6 bases). CDR3 coding DNA: TGTGCCAGCAGTATTATTGGGACTGGGGCCTACGAGCAGTACTTC. Its protein is CASSIIGTGAYEQYF.